This entry lists 5 T cell receptor beta chains sequenced from one sample in a study of cytomegalovirus exposure and HLA in healthy donors (dated by TCRdb to the late 2010s). Library preparation used the immunoSEQ multiplex PCR assay. The multiplex PCR relied on a mix of 60 forward primers for TCR Vbeta segments and 13 reverse primers for TCR Jbeta segments. The immuneACCESS repertoire file appears here via TCRdb, limited to in-frame rearrangements. These files lack a portion of the clones; in checked studies, under half of the deficit traces to unresolved V genes, and the cause of the others is not known. The sample contains roughly 140,000 clones, roughly 75% of them found a single time. The ten largest clones represent approximately 2.1% of the sample. What was sequenced was PBMCs. All receptors come from a young man in good health and CMV-seronegative.

The chain carries TRBV20-1 and TRBJ2-3; maybe TRBD2 (6 bases). Germline V lookup: CDR1 DFQATT, CDR2 SNEGSKA (reference sequence). CDR3 size: 11 residues. Trimming took off 4 bases at V and 10 bases at J, with 12 bases between the two ends. CDR3 DNA: TGCAGTGCTATGGGACTGCACCCGCAGTATTTT. As protein: CSAMGLHPQYF.

The chain combines TRBV10-2 with TRBJ2-7; TRBD2 agrees at 8 bases. CDR3 length equals 14 residues. The germline V gene has CDR1 WSHSY and CDR2 SAAADI. With V trimmed by 7 bases and J by 7 bases, 12 bases remained unmatched. The CDR3 reads CASITPGLGREQYF. The CDR3, as DNA: TGCGCCAGCATCACCCCGGGACTAGGCAGGGAGCAGTACTTC.

The V and J genes are TRBV27 and TRBJ1-2, with a tentative D call TRBD1 (6 bases). From germline, CDR1 is MNHEY and CDR2 SMNVEV (reference sequence). Trimming pared 4 bases from V and 5 bases from J, leaving 17 bases between. The CDR3 sequence is 15 residues long. CDR3 loop: CASSYKRGTLYGYTF. CDR3 DNA sequence: TGTGCCAGCAGTTACAAAAGGGGGACGCTGTATGGCTACACCTTC.

V usage is TRBV7-9 and J usage is TRBJ1-1; 8 positions agree with TRBD1. This CDR3 has 18 residues. The junction had 11 bases not matched to a gene; V was cut back by 2 bases and J by 0 bases. The germline V gene encodes CDR1 SEHNR and CDR2 FQNEAQ (reference sequence). The DNA of the CDR3 is TGTGCCAGCAGCTTACTCCGAAGACAGGGGACCATGAACACTGAAGCTTTCTTT. Its translation: CASSLLRRQGTMNTEAFF.

The chain links TRBV29-1 to TRBJ2-7; TRBD1 aligns across 7 bases. CDR3 length: 15 amino acids. CDR1 and CDR2 from the germline V gene are SQVTM and ANQGSEA. With 6 bases clipped from V and 3 bases from J, the junction kept 14 bases outside the gene matches. The CDR3 DNA sequence: TGCAGCGTCGTCCCGCCGGACAGGTCAAACTACGAGCAGTACTTC. It yields the protein CSVVPPDRSNYEQYF.